The 21 T cell receptor beta chains below were found in one sample sequenced in a study of cytomegalovirus exposure and HLA in healthy donors. Amplification used 60 Vbeta primers and 13 Jbeta primers. Assay: immunoSEQ multiplex PCR; the TCRdb copy retains only in-frame clones and omits some. Of roughly 200,000 clones listed, about three quarters are singletons. The sample comprised PBMCs. The source is a man aged 40-49 years in good health and CMV-seronegative.

V gene TRBV25-1 combines with J gene TRBJ2-2, with 11 bases lining up with TRBD1. CDR3 length: 16 amino acids. The germline gives CDR1 MGHDK, CDR2 SYGVNS. V trimming: 2 bases; J trimming: 2 bases; junction bases outside the gene matches: 1. The CDR3 is CASSEGTGGNTGELFF. CDR3 DNA: TGTGCCAGCAGTGAAGGGACAGGGGGTAACACCGGGGAGCTGTTTTTT.

The count of this clone is one. V is TRBV27 and J is TRBJ2-7; 8 bases match TRBD1. The CDR3 contains 15 residues. Germline assignment: CDR1 MNHEY and CDR2 SMNVEV (reference sequence). The V gene end was trimmed by 4 bases and the J gene end by 7 bases; junction bases not matched to a gene: 12. CDR3 loop: CASSSRTGFKGEQYF. CDR3 in DNA: TGTGCCAGCAGTTCTCGGACAGGGTTTAAGGGGGAGCAGTACTTC.

The V gene is TRBV6-5, the J gene TRBJ1-1; TRBD1 matches 9 bases. The CDR3 is made up of 16 amino acids. Germline lookup yields CDR1 MNHEY and CDR2 SVGAGI. The ends lost 0 bases at V and 6 bases at J; junction bases unmatched: 8. CDR3 amino acids: CASSYSGTGTGAEAFF. The CDR3 bases are TGTGCCAGCAGTTACTCCGGGACAGGGACGGGCGCTGAAGCTTTCTTT.

The CDR3 DNA follows: TGTGCCAGCAGCGCCCCTTGGGTGCGCGGCTACGAGCAGTACTTC. Protein: CASSAPWVRGYEQYF. The J gene is TRBJ2-7, the V gene TRBV7-9; D unresolved. This CDR3 spans 15 amino acids. V shed 5 bases and J shed 3 bases, with 17 bases lying between them. Germline CDR1 is SEHNR and CDR2 is FQNEAQ (reference sequence). Filled out from reference TRBV7-9 and TRBJ2-7, the complete variable domain reads DTGVSQNPRHKITKRGQNVTFRCDPISEHNRLYWYRQTLGQGPEFLTYFQNEAQLEKSRLLSDRFSAERPKGSFSTLEIQRTEQGDSAMYLCASSAPWVRGYEQYFGPGTRLTVT.

The chain uses TRBV29-1 and TRBJ2-5; 8 bases match TRBD1. CDR1 and CDR2 from the germline V gene are SQVTM and ANQGSEA. The CDR3 totals 15 residues. Unmatched junction bases numbered 13, after V lost 3 bases and J lost 7 bases. The CDR3, as DNA: TGCAGCGTTGACCCCCCGGACAGGGCTGTAGGGACCCAGTACTTC. This sequence encodes CSVDPPDRAVGTQYF.

J is TRBJ2-7 and V is TRBV11-3, with 10 positions matching TRBD2. The V and J ends lost 5 bases and 5 bases, in that order; junction bases with no gene match: 9. Germline CDR1 and CDR2: SGHNT and YENEEA. The CDR3 has 15 residues. Written as DNA, the CDR3 is TGTGCCAGCAGCAACCTGGGACTAGCGATCGACGAGCAGTACTTC. Amino acid sequence: CASSNLGLAIDEQYF.

V and J are TRBV5-8 and TRBJ1-1; 7 bases fit TRBD1. The CDR3 extends over 13 amino acids. Germline assignment: CDR1 SGHTS and CDR2 YDEGEE. V lost 1 base, J lost 10 bases, and 7 bases stayed unmatched. The CDR3, as DNA: TGTGCCAGCAGCTTGAGGCCAGGGGGTTCAGCTTTCTTT. This codes for CASSLRPGGSAFF.

This chain connects TRBV5-4 to TRBJ2-1; D perhaps matches TRBD2 (6 bases). Germline assignment: CDR1 SGHNT and CDR2 YYREEE (reference sequence). V lost 1 base to trimming and J lost 8 bases, with 10 bases between them. This CDR3 region has 13 residues. The CDR3 reads CASSLRDWHEQFF. In DNA, the CDR3 is TGTGCCAGCAGCTTGCGGGACTGGCATGAGCAGTTCTTC.

The chain uses TRBV7-2 and TRBJ2-5, with D unresolved. Germline V gives CDR1 SGHTA, CDR2 FQGNSA. CDR3 size: 15 residues. Trimming stripped 0 bases from V and 5 bases from J, with 13 bases between. Here the CDR3 DNA reads TGTGCCAGCAGCTTAGCGCCTACTGGAGTGGAGACCCAGTACTTC. Amino acid sequence: CASSLAPTGVETQYF.

The CDR3 DNA sequence: TGTGCCTGGAGTGTAAGGTCTTGGAACAGGCCAAATCAGCCCCAGCATTTT. This encodes CAWSVRSWNRPNQPQHF. The chain combines TRBV30 with TRBJ1-5; the D gene is possibly TRBD1 (5 bases). Trimming cost V 0 bases and J 4 bases, with 19 bases left between them. CDR1 is GTSNPN, CDR2 SVGIG, per germline (reference sequence). This CDR3 has 17 amino acids.

V is TRBV15 and J is TRBJ2-1; 15 bases map to TRBD2. Germline CDR1 reads LNHNV; CDR2 reads YYDKDF (reference sequence). This CDR3 region has 18 residues. The trim removed 0 bases at V and 6 bases at J, leaving 6 bases unmatched. The CDR3 nucleotides are TGTGCCACCAGCAGAGATCGTCGGACTAGCGGGAGGGCCAATGAGCAGTTCTTC. Its translation is CATSRDRRTSGRANEQFF.

J is TRBJ2-7 and V is TRBV5-4, with 8 bases lining up with TRBD1. Germline values: CDR1 SGHNT, CDR2 YYREEE (reference sequence). CDR3 length: 14 residues. V shed 2 bases and J 5 bases; nucleotides not matched to a gene: 6. DNA for the CDR3: TGTGCCAGCAGCTTAAGACAGGGGCAAAACGAGCAGTACTTC. Translated, it gives CASSLRQGQNEQYF.

The rearrangement uses TRBV30 and TRBJ1-2, with a weak D call TRBD1 (6 bases). Germline V gene data show CDR1 as GTSNPN and CDR2 as SVGIG (reference sequence). Trimming took 5 bases from V and 2 from J, leaving 6 bases between them. The CDR3 runs to 11 residues. CDR3 loop: CAWDRNYGYTF. CDR3 nucleotide sequence: TGTGCCTGGGACAGGAACTATGGCTACACCTTC.

The chain carries TRBV13 and TRBJ2-5, with 7 positions matching TRBD2. CDR3 size: 13 residues. V shed 1 base, J shed 7 bases, and the junction held 3 bases outside the gene matches. Per germline, CDR1 PRHDT and CDR2 FYEKMQ (reference sequence). CDR3: CASSLDGGGTQYF. The CDR3 nucleotides are TGTGCCAGCAGCTTAGACGGCGGGGGGACCCAGTACTTC.

This clone was seen more than once but under ten times. The rearrangement uses TRBV5-6 and TRBJ2-1; 9 bases agree with TRBD2. J was trimmed by 4 bases and V by 3 bases; bases with no gene match: 2. The CDR3 runs 14 residues. Germline CDR1 SGHDT, CDR2 YYEEEE. The CDR3 DNA sequence: TGTGCCAGCAGCTCTAGCGGGACGTACAATGAGCAGTTCTTC. This sequence encodes CASSSSGTYNEQFF.

The CDR3 loop reads CASSQGRAGSYEQYF. The CDR3 DNA follows: TGCGCCAGCAGCCAGGGCAGGGCAGGCTCCTACGAGCAGTACTTC. V is TRBV4-1 and J is TRBJ2-7; tentatively, D is TRBD1 (5 bases). Germline V gene data show CDR1 as MGHRA and CDR2 as YSYEKL. V was clipped by 3 bases and J by 0 bases, with 12 bases between them. The CDR3 sequence is 15 residues long.

The J gene is TRBJ1-1, the V gene TRBV29-1; D remains ambiguous. Trimming left V 7 bases short and J 5 bases short, with 20 bases between. There are 14 residues in the CDR3. Germline V CDR1 and CDR2: SQVTM, ANQGSEA. The CDR3, as DNA: TGCAGCGGGGCGATTGGGGAGGGATGGACTGAAGCTTTCTTT. Translated, it gives CSGAIGEGWTEAFF.

This clone was detected only a few times. The chain recombines TRBV10-3 with TRBJ2-5, with D possibly being TRBD2 (5 bases). The germline V gene encodes CDR1 ENHRY and CDR2 SYGVKD. The CDR3 extends over 15 amino acids. Trimming left V 10 bases short and J 9 bases short, with 27 bases between. CDR3 nucleotide sequence: TGTGCCACCCTCCCCTCCGGCGGTCGGGATGGATCCCAGTACTTC. Its translation: CATLPSGGRDGSQYF.

The V call is TRBV10-3, the J call TRBJ2-5; the match to TRBD1 covers 7 bases. The J call is doubtful: the DNA matches TRBJ2-7 better. CDR1 ENHRY and CDR2 SYGVKD come from the germline V gene. This CDR3 spans 14 amino acids. The CDR3 DNA follows: TGTGCCATCCAGAAACAGGGGCTAAACTACGAGCAGTACTTC. Its translation: CAIQKQGLNYEQYF.

This clone was seen a single time. The V and J genes are TRBV11-2 and TRBJ1-6; D is uncertain. The CDR3 totals 16 residues. Trimming shortened V by 5 bases and J by 6 bases, and 17 bases separated the two germline ends. CDR1 is SGHAT, CDR2 FQNNGV, per germline. This chain's CDR3 is CASSPRRHMPNSPLHF. CDR3 nucleotide sequence: TGTGCCAGCAGCCCAAGGAGGCATATGCCTAATTCACCCCTCCACTTT.

The chain has TRBV27 and TRBJ1-1; the match to TRBD1 covers 7 bases. There are 13 residues in the CDR3. V dropped 2 bases and J dropped 4; count of bases not matched to a gene: 1. Germline assignment: CDR1 MNHEY and CDR2 SMNVEV (reference sequence). CDR3 coding DNA: TGTGCCAGCAGTTTAGAGGGGGCCACTGAAGCTTTCTTT. Amino acids: CASSLEGATEAFF.